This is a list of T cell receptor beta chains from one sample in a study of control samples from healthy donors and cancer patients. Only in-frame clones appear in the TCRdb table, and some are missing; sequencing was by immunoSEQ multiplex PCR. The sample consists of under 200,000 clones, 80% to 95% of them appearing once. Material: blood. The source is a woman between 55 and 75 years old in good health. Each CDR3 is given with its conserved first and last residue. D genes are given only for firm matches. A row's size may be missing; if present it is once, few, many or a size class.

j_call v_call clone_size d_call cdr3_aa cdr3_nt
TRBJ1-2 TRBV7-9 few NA CASSPDGGVGYGYTF TGTGCCAGCAGCCCCGACGGGGGGGTCGGCTATGGCTACACCTTC
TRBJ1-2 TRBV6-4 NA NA CASSPPGGYGYTF TGTGCCAGCAGTCCTCCGGGGGGATATGGCTACACCTTC
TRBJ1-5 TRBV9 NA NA CASSVSGVGNQPQHF TGTGCCAGCAGCGTTTCAGGGGTTGGGAATCAGCCCCAGCATTTT
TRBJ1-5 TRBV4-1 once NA CASSPIPQGKQPQHF TGCGCCAGCAGCCCGATTCCCCAGGGGAAGCAGCCCCAGCATTTT
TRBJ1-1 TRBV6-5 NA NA CASSYSSDMNTEAFF TGTGCCAGCAGTTACTCGTCGGACATGAACACTGAAGCTTTCTTT
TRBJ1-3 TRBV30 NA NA CAWSPGLSGNTIYF TGTGCCTGGAGTCCCGGCTTGTCTGGAAACACCATATATTTT
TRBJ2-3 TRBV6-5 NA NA CASRRTPETADTQYF TGTGCCAGCAGGCGAACCCCTGAGACAGCTGATACGCAGTATTTT
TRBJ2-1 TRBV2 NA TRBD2 CAIPISGDYNEQFF TGTGCCATCCCGATTAGCGGGGACTACAATGAGCAGTTCTTC
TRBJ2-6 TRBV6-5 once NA CASRYRAGANVLTF TGTGCCAGCAGGTACAGGGCTGGGGCCAACGTCCTGACTTTC
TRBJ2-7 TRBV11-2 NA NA CASSPGISYEQYF TGTGCCAGCAGTCCAGGGATTAGCTACGAGCAGTACTTC
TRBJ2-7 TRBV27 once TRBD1 CASSPLFLPSNDRDKQYF TGTGCCAGCAGTCCGTTATTTCTCCCATCTAATGACAGGGATAAGCAGTACTTC
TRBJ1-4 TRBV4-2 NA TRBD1 CASSLQSRIAGDSQKEKLFF TGTGCCAGCAGCCTACAAAGCCGAATCGCTGGGGACAGTCAAAAGGAAAAACTGTTTTTT
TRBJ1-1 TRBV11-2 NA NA CASSPAGGGTEAFF TGTGCCAGCAGCCCCGCTGGCGGGGGCACTGAAGCTTTCTTT
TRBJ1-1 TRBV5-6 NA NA CASSLGSTNTEAFF TGTGCCAGCAGCTTGGGTTCCACGAACACTGAAGCTTTCTTT
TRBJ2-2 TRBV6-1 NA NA CASSDLGELFF TGTGCCAGCAGTGATTTGGGGGAGCTGTTTTTT
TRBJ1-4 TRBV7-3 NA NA CATQGEDEKLFF TGTGCCACGCAGGGAGAGGATGAAAAACTGTTTTTT
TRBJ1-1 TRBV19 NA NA CASSISAGVNTEAFF TGTGCCAGTAGTATAAGCGCAGGGGTGAACACTGAAGCTTTCTTT
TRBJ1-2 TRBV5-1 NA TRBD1 CASSGTGGNYGYTF TGCGCCAGCAGCGGGACAGGGGGGAACTATGGCTACACCTTC
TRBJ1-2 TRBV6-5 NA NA CASSLDSPGRGYTF TGTGCCAGCAGTCTGGACAGTCCCGGGCGGGGCTACACCTTC
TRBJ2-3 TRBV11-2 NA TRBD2 CASSSGLAGDTQYF TGTGCCAGCAGCTCGGGACTAGCGGGAGATACGCAGTATTTT
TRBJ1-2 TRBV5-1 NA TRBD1 CASSLGQGRFVDYGYTF TGCGCCAGCAGCCTAGGACAGGGAAGATTCGTGGACTATGGCTACACCTTC
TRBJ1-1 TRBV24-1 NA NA CATSDQSWTEMNTEAFF TGTGCCACCAGTGATCAGTCCTGGACAGAGATGAACACTGAAGCTTTCTTT
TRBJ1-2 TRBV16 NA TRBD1 CASSHQRTGDGYTF TGTGCCAGCAGCCACCAACGGACAGGGGATGGCTACACCTTC
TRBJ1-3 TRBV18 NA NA CASSPRADSGNTIYF TGTGCCAGCTCACCGCGTGCTGACTCTGGAAACACCATATATTTT
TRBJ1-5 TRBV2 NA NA CASRVEMGAQPQHF TGTGCCAGCAGGGTTGAGATGGGGGCTCAGCCCCAGCATTTT
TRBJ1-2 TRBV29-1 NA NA CSVEVGRISGGYTF TGCAGCGTTGAAGTGGGGCGCATCTCGGGTGGCTACACCTTC
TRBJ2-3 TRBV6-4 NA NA CASSDSGSDTQYF TGTGCCAGCAGTGACTCGGGTTCAGATACGCAGTATTTT
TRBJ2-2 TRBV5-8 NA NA CASSLHRGLTGELFF TGTGCCAGCAGCTTGCACAGGGGACTCACCGGGGAGCTGTTTTTT
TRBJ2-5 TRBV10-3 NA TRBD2 CATSGAQETQYF TGTGCCACTAGCGGAGCCCAAGAGACCCAGTACTTC
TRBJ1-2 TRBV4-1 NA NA CASSQEGVSTYGYTF TGCGCCAGCAGCCAAGAAGGGGTCAGTACCTATGGCTACACCTTC
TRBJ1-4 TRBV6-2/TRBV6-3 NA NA CASSGRRAANEKLFF TGTGCCAGCAGTGGAAGGAGGGCCGCTAATGAAAAACTGTTTTTT
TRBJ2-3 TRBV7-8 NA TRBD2 CASSSLAGGVTDTQYF TGTGCCAGCAGCTCATTAGCGGGGGGGGTCACAGATACGCAGTATTTT
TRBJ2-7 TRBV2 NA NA CASSEFVQGVYEQYF TGTGCCAGCAGTGAATTCGTCCAAGGGGTCTACGAGCAGTACTTC
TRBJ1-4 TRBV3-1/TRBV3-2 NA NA CASSLYIGEKLFF TGTGCCAGCAGCCTATATATCGGTGAAAAACTGTTTTTT
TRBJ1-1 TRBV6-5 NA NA CASRTQKNTEAFF TGTGCCAGCAGGACCCAAAAGAACACTGAAGCTTTCTTT
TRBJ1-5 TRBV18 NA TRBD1 CASSPGQGASDSNQPQHF TGTGCCAGCTCACCAGGACAGGGGGCTTCCGATAGCAATCAGCCCCAGCATTTT
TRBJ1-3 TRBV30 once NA CAWSAGFPGNTIYF TGTGCCTGGAGTGCAGGTTTCCCTGGAAACACCATATATTTT
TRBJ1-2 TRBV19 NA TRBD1 CASSSRQGASGYTF TGTGCCAGTAGTTCCCGACAGGGGGCGAGTGGCTACACCTTC
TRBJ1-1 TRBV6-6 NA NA CASSYSRQGTEAFF TGTGCCAGCAGTTACTCGCGGCAGGGCACTGAAGCTTTCTTT
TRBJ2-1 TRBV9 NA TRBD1 CASSAQGAPYNEQFF TGTGCCAGCAGCGCACAGGGGGCCCCGTACAATGAGCAGTTCTTC
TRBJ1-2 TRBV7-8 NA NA CASSSTATNYGYTF TGTGCCAGCAGCTCGACAGCGACTAACTATGGCTACACCTTC
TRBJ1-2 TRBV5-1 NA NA CASSLFSGTPLQGYTF TGCGCCAGCAGCTTATTCTCCGGGACCCCATTGCAAGGCTACACCTTC
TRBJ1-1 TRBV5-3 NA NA CARSLFREKRHTEAFF TGTGCCAGAAGCTTGTTCAGGGAAAAACGGCACACTGAAGCTTTCTTT
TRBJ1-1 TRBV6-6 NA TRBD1 CASITTGVGTEAFF TGTGCCAGCATTACGACAGGGGTTGGCACTGAAGCTTTCTTT
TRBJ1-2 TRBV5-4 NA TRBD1 CASSPGTLGQGYGYTF TGTGCCAGCAGCCCCGGGACTCTGGGACAGGGGTATGGCTACACCTTC
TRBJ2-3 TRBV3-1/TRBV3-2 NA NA CASSLPTDTQYF TGTGCCAGCAGCTTACCCACAGATACGCAGTATTTT
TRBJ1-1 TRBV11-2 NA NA CASSFDREAFF TGTGCCAGCAGCTTCGACAGGGAAGCTTTCTTT
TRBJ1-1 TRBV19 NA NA CASRTLRTEAFF TGTGCCAGTAGGACGCTGCGCACTGAAGCTTTCTTT
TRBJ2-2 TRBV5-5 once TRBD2 CASSFSGPGELFF TGTGCCAGCAGCTTTAGCGGGCCAGGGGAGCTGTTTTTT